This entry concerns a single TCR beta chain. This clonotype was counted only a few times. There is no known antigen for this receptor. The record has no base qualities; no much larger clone is one base away. The sample comes from a study of T cells of healthy individuals (dated by TCRdb to the late 2010s). The method behind the library was 5' RACE. The instrument was an Illumina MiSeq. The public reads were run again by TCRdb, first through fastp at Q25 and then through MiXCR, and only productive beta chains were kept. All rows with the same CDR3 protein become a single entry with the most common DNA and genes. This sample lists more than 60,000 distinct CDR3 sequences; 15% to 20% were detected once. The biggest ten clones account for about 4.7% of the sample. Relative to germline, V is missing 0 bases and J is missing 2 bases, with 3 bases of the junction outside any gene match. CDR1 and CDR2 are read off the germline V gene as LGHNA and YSLEER. Measured from the cysteine to the phenylalanine, the CDR3 is 15 residues long. Only the CDR3 DNA is retained, 45 bases long and in frame from the first base.

Here the chain combines TRBV4-3 and TRBJ2-7; 8 middle bases align to TRBD2. The receptor's source is a human donor in good health. The nucleotide sequence is given as TGCGCCAGCAGCCAAGACACTAGCGGTGCCTACGAGCAGTACTTC. This yields the protein CASSQDTSGAYEQYF.